This is a list of T cell receptor beta chains from one sample in a study of cytomegalovirus exposure and HLA in healthy donors. Assay: immunoSEQ multiplex PCR; the TCRdb copy retains only in-frame clones and omits some. Of about 160,000 clones in the sample, 85% to 90% were seen once. Sequenced: PBMCs. The receptor set was obtained from a woman aged 18-30 years in good health and CMV-seropositive. Both conserved end residues are part of each CDR3. D genes are given only for firm matches. Not every row has a clone size; where given, it reads once, few, many or a size class.

d_gene,abundance,v_gene,j_gene,CDR3nt,CDR3aa
TRBD2,once,TRBV2,TRBJ2-1,TGTGCCAGCAGTGGTGCGGGAGGGATTGAGCAGTTCTTC,CASSGAGGIEQFF
TRBD2,once,TRBV28,TRBJ2-7,TGTGCCAGCAGTGGGACTAGCGGGCATACCTACGAGCAGTACTTC,CASSGTSGHTYEQYF
TRBD2,.,TRBV27,TRBJ2-1,TGTGCCAGCAGTTTTCTAGCGGGATACAATGAGCAGTTCTTC,CASSFLAGYNEQFF
TRBD1,few,TRBV9,TRBJ1-1,TGTGCCAGCAGCCCACACAGGGGGCGCGGCACTGAAGCTTTCTTT,CASSPHRGRGTEAFF
.,.,TRBV2,TRBJ2-3,TGTGCCAGCAGTGAAACTACCTCTCCGGGGAATACGCAGTATTTT,CASSETTSPGNTQYF
TRBD1,.,TRBV7-2,TRBJ1-1,TGTGCCAGCAGCCCCCGCGGACAGGGGGTGACTGAAGCTTTCTTT,CASSPRGQGVTEAFF
TRBD1,.,TRBV11-2,TRBJ2-7,TGTGCCAGCAGCCGGGACAGGGCCTACGAGCAGTACTTC,CASSRDRAYEQYF
TRBD2,.,TRBV5-1,TRBJ2-3,TGCGCCAGCAGCGGAGCGGGAGTAGCGGATACGCAGTATTTT,CASSGAGVADTQYF
.,.,TRBV28,TRBJ2-2,TGTGCCAGCAGCCGCGACAAGGGGTTTGGATACGGGGAGCTGTTTTTT,CASSRDKGFGYGELFF
TRBD2,.,TRBV19,TRBJ2-7,TGTGCCAGTAACTCGGGACTAGCGTCTGAGATGCAGTACTTC,CASNSGLASEMQYF
.,once,TRBV7-3,TRBJ2-2,TGTGCCAGCAGCCTCGGTACTGGGGAGCTGTTTTTT,CASSLGTGELFF
.,.,TRBV5-1,TRBJ1-1,TGCGCCAGCAGCTACAACTCAGGAGGCGGTACTGAAGCTTTCTTT,CASSYNSGGGTEAFF
.,.,TRBV2,TRBJ1-1,TGTGCCAGCTTCCAGGGCGAGAACACTGAAGCTTTCTTT,CASFQGENTEAFF
.,.,TRBV5-4,TRBJ1-1,TGTGCCAGCAGATTTTGGGGGACTCTGAACACTGAAGCTTTCTTT,CASRFWGTLNTEAFF
TRBD2,.,TRBV13,TRBJ2-7,TGTGCCAGCAGCTTAAAACTAGCGGGAGGACCTTTCTCCTACGAGCAGTACTTC,CASSLKLAGGPFSYEQYF
TRBD2,.,TRBV10-2,TRBJ2-1,TGCGCCAGCGTACTAGCGGGTATCAATGAGCAGTTCTTC,CASVLAGINEQFF
.,.,TRBV21-1,TRBJ2-1,TGTGCCAGCAGCATGGTGGATCTAGGAAACAATGAGCAGTTCTTC,CASSMVDLGNNEQFF
.,once,TRBV9,TRBJ1-4,TGTGCCAGCAGCGTTAGGGCAGGGGCTAATGAAAAACTGTTTTTT,CASSVRAGANEKLFF
.,few,TRBV6-6,TRBJ2-7,TGTGCCAGCAGTTACGTTTCTCGGAGCTCCTACGAGCAGTACTTC,CASSYVSRSSYEQYF
TRBD2,.,TRBV11-1,TRBJ2-7,TGTGCCAGCAGCTCCCGGGGGGGCGACTTGGACGAGCAGTACTTC,CASSSRGGDLDEQYF
.,.,TRBV5-4,TRBJ2-6,TGTGCCAGCAGCTTGGCCCCACGGGTCGGGGCCAACGTCCTGACTTTC,CASSLAPRVGANVLTF
.,.,TRBV10-3,TRBJ2-7,TGTGCCATCAGTGAGACTGAATACGAGCAGTACTTC,CAISETEYEQYF
TRBD1,.,TRBV19,TRBJ1-5,TGTGCCAGTAGTCTGGGGACAGCCTTCAATCAGCCCCAGCATTTT,CASSLGTAFNQPQHF
.,.,TRBV5-1,TRBJ2-2,TGCGCCAGCAGCTTGGTGGGCCAGCACCCCACCGGGGAGCTGTTTTTT,CASSLVGQHPTGELFF
TRBD1,.,TRBV11-3,TRBJ1-5,TGTGCCAGCAGCCGGACAGGGGGCGCCGGTCAGCCCCAGCATTTT,CASSRTGGAGQPQHF
TRBD2,.,TRBV27,TRBJ2-5,TGTGCCAGCAGTTTTAGGGCGGGAGTGGGACAAGAGACCCAGTACTTC,CASSFRAGVGQETQYF
TRBD1,.,TRBV27,TRBJ1-1,TGTGCCAGCAGTCCCCTGACAGGGCACACTGAAGCTTTCTTT,CASSPLTGHTEAFF
.,.,TRBV2,TRBJ2-1,TGTGCCAGCAGTGAACGGGTCTCCATCAATGAGCAGTTCTTC,CASSERVSINEQFF
TRBD2,.,TRBV7-7,TRBJ2-5,TGTGCTAGCAGCGGGAGGCCCCGGGAGACCCAGTACTTC,CASSGRPRETQYF
.,once,TRBV7-2,TRBJ1-2,TGTGCCAGCAGCTTACCGAGCTCAGGGATAGGCTACACCTTC,CASSLPSSGIGYTF
.,.,TRBV9,TRBJ2-7,TGTGCCAGCAGCGTAGAAGTAGGACAAGGGTACGAGCAGTACTTC,CASSVEVGQGYEQYF
.,.,TRBV7-2,TRBJ2-7,TGTGCCAGCAGCTTAGACAGACCCAGGAGGCCCCCCTACGAGCAGTACTTC,CASSLDRPRRPPYEQYF
.,.,TRBV30,TRBJ2-1,TGTGCCTGGACCGGGACTCGTACCTACAATGAGCAGTTCTTC,CAWTGTRTYNEQFF
.,.,TRBV5-5,TRBJ1-2,TGTGCCAGCAGCTTGGCGGCAGGGGCCAACTATGGCTACACCTTC,CASSLAAGANYGYTF
TRBD1,.,TRBV7-9,TRBJ1-1,TGTGCCAGCAGCCAACCTAGCATGAACAGGGGGCGAGTTGAAGCTTTCTTT,CASSQPSMNRGRVEAFF
TRBD1,once,TRBV7-9,TRBJ1-1,TGTGCCAGCAGCCCGAGGGCGGGACAGGGGGTGAATGGTGCTTTCTTT,CASSPRAGQGVNGAFF
.,.,TRBV27,TRBJ2-7,TGTGCCACTGCGACCGGGAGCTCCTACGAGCAGTACTTC,CATATGSSYEQYF
.,.,TRBV29-1,TRBJ1-1,TGCAGCGTTCGTTGGCAGGGCTACACTGAAGCTTTCTTT,CSVRWQGYTEAFF
TRBD1,.,TRBV7-6,TRBJ2-6,TGTGCCAGCAGCTTAGCTATAGGGGGCGCTTCTGGGGCCAACGTCCTGACTTTC,CASSLAIGGASGANVLTF
.,.,TRBV5-1,TRBJ2-7,TGCGCCAGCAGCCGCATGGGGGCCGGGACTACTTCCTTCCGCGAGCAGTACTTC,CASSRMGAGTTSFREQYF
.,.,TRBV10-3,TRBJ1-2,TGTGCCATCAGTGAGTCCGGACAGATACTGGGCTACACCTTC,CAISESGQILGYTF
.,.,TRBV7-2,TRBJ2-7,TGTGCCAGCAGCTTGAGCTACGAGCAGTACTTC,CASSLSYEQYF
.,.,TRBV6-1,TRBJ2-4,TGTGCCAGCAGTGAAGCTTGGCACCAGATTAACATTCAGTACTTC,CASSEAWHQINIQYF
.,.,TRBV18,TRBJ2-3,TGTGCCAGCTCACCTGGCAGGGGCGCAGATACGCAGTATTTT,CASSPGRGADTQYF
TRBD1,.,TRBV2,TRBJ1-2,TGTGCCAGCATTCCGGGACAGGGCTTTTCCGGCTACACCTTC,CASIPGQGFSGYTF
TRBD2,.,TRBV5-4,TRBJ2-6,TGTGCCAGCAGCCCGCCGACTAGCGTCCCTGGGGCCAACGTCCTGACTTTC,CASSPPTSVPGANVLTF